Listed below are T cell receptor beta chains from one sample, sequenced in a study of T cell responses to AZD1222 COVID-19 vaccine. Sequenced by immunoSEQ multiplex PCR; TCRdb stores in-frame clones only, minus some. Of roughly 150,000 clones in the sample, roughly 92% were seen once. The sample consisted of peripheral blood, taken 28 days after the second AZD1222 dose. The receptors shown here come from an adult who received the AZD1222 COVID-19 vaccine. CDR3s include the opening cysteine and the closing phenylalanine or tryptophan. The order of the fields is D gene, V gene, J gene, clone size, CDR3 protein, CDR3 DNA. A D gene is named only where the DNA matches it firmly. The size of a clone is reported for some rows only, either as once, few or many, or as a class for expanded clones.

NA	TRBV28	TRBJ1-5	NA	CASRLYVPGNQPQHF	TGTGCCAGCAGACTTTATGTCCCGGGAAATCAGCCCCAGCATTTT
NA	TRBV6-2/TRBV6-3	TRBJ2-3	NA	CASSHAGGTDTQYF	TGTGCCAGCAGCCACGCCGGGGGCACAGATACGCAGTATTTT
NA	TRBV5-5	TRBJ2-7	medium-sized	CASSLATSYEQYF	TGTGCCAGCAGCTTGGCCACCTCCTACGAGCAGTACTTC
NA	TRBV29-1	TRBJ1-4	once	CSVRAGANEKLFF	TGCAGCGTCCGGGCAGGGGCTAATGAAAAACTGTTTTTT
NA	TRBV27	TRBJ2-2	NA	CASSFRQAKNTGELFF	TGTGCCAGCAGTTTCAGACAGGCCAAGAACACCGGGGAGCTGTTTTTT
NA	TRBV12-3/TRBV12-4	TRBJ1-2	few	CASSKAARGYTF	TGTGCCAGCAGCAAAGCGGCGCGGGGCTACACCTTC
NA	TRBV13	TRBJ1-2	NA	CASSPDGTYGYTF	TGTGCCAGCAGCCCGGACGGGACTTATGGCTACACCTTC
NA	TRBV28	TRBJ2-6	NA	CASSLKASGANVLTF	TGTGCCAGCAGTCTTAAGGCCTCTGGGGCCAACGTCCTGACTTTC
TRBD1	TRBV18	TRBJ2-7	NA	CASSPETGLYEQYF	TGTGCCAGCTCACCGGAGACAGGGTTATACGAGCAGTACTTC
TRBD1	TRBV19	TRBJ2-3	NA	CASSRDRGTDTQYF	TGTGCCAGTAGTAGGGACAGGGGGACGGATACGCAGTATTTT
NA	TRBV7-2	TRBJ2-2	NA	CASSSRWTNTGELFF	TGTGCCAGCAGCTCTCGATGGACGAACACCGGGGAGCTGTTTTTT
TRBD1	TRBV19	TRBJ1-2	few	CASTRTGFGYTF	TGTGCCAGTACTCGGACAGGGTTCGGCTACACCTTC
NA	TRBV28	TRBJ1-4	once	CASSYRDREKLFF	TGTGCCAGCAGTTACAGGGATCGGGAAAAACTGTTTTTT
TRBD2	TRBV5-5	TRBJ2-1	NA	CASSLFRDYLYNEQFF	TGTGCCAGCAGCTTGTTCCGGGACTACCTCTACAATGAGCAGTTCTTC
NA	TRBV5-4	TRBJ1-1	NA	CASSPGGNTEAFF	TGTGCCAGCAGCCCGGGGGGGAACACTGAAGCTTTCTTT
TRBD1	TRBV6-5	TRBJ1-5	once	CASRDRGLNQPQHF	TGTGCCAGCCGGGACAGGGGGTTAAATCAGCCCCAGCATTTT
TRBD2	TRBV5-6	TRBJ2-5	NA	CASSLGLAQTAQYF	TGTGCCAGCAGCCTGGGACTAGCGCAGACGGCCCAGTACTTC
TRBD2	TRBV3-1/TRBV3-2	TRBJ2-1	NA	CASSPWGLAGGNEQFF	TGTGCCAGCAGCCCTTGGGGACTAGCGGGAGGCAATGAGCAGTTCTTC
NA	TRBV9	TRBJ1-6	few	CASSVEGHNSPLHF	TGTGCCAGCAGCGTAGAGGGGCATAATTCACCCCTCCACTTT
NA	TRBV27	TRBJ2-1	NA	CASKTPLSYNEQFF	TGTGCCAGCAAAACCCCGTTATCCTACAATGAGCAGTTCTTC
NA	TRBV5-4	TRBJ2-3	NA	CASSLEVGQTRHTDTQYF	TGTGCCAGCAGCTTGGAAGTTGGTCAGACAAGACACACAGATACGCAGTATTTT
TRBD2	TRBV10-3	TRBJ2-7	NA	CAISESLAGGLEQYF	TGTGCCATCAGTGAGTCGCTAGCGGGGGGGCTCGAGCAGTACTTC
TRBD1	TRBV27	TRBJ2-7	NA	CASRPKGQGLGYEQYF	TGTGCCAGCAGACCCAAGGGACAGGGGCTCGGCTACGAGCAGTACTTC